This TCR beta chain was found in a study of metastatic and nonmetastatic thyroid tumors. Across the whole study: Blood and tumor or nodule tissue repertoires from malignant and benign thyroid patients were compared.

Points from the study as a whole: Compared with benign nodules, malignant thyroid tumors were reported to have significantly higher TCR beta diversity in both blood and tumor.

The CDR3 sequence is 13 residues long. Germline V gene data show CDR1 as DFQATT and CDR2 as SNEGSKA (reference sequence). The V gene lost 5 bases and the J gene lost 5 bases, with 13 bases spanning the gap. In the case of this clone: Its antigen is unidentified.

The entire patient cohort was treatment-naive prior to thyroid surgery. As processed by the authors: The authors used CDR3 differences across clinicopathological groups to build a distant-metastasis classifier for papillary thyroid cancer. TCRdb used MiXCR to call clones anew from the PCR reads. These V and J calls originate from TCRdb's pipeline instead of the authors' own analysis. The sample has about 4,100 clones; 35% to 45% are singletons. The sequence was collected from a male donor with papillary thyroid cancer or a benign thyroid nodule (not recorded which). Some clones in this sample may be carry-over from other donors' samples. The rearrangement uses TRBV20-1 and TRBJ2-1, with D perhaps matching TRBD1 or TRBD2 (5 bases each). Sequenced sample: adjacent normal tissue. The CDR3 coding sequence is TGCAGTGCTGGGGGACGGGGAAACAATGAGCAGTTCTTC. The encoded protein is CSAGGRGNNEQFF.